This TCR beta chain was captured by sequencing in a study of Ad26.COV2.S vaccination and SARS-CoV-2 variants. Whole-study context: Administration of Ad26.COV2.S was intramuscular, either once or twice 56 days apart.

The CDR3 spans 15 residues. Germline V gene lookup returns CDR1 MNHEY and CDR2 SMNVEV (reference sequence). V was clipped by 10 bases and J by 4 bases, with 19 bases between them. Study-wide points: There was reportedly substantial breadth in spike-specific CD8+ and CD4+ T cell responses after vaccination.

Method: immunoSEQ multiplex PCR; TCRdb's copy keeps in-frame clones and lacks some. The repertoire holds about 350,000 clones, with 88% as singletons. This clone was seen a few times. As yet, its antigen is unknown. Treatment described: roughly 20 received Ad26.COV2.S at low or high dose, single or two shots; 5 received placebo; per-sample allocation not given. Samples came from day 63 after the first vaccine or placebo injection. The sample came from a Boston adult aged 18-55 years. The genes are TRBV27 and TRBJ2-2; D gene ambiguous. This receptor was identified in a person between 18 and 60 years old who received the Ad26.COV2.S COVID-19 vaccine or a placebo. Here the sequenced sample was peripheral blood, taken in a trial of Ad26.COV2.S vaccine versus placebo. CDR3 amino acids: CATCASILGTGELFF. The CDR3 DNA reads TGTGCCACCTGTGCGAGTATTCTCGGCACCGGGGAGCTGTTTTTT.